The rows below give T cell receptor beta chains drawn from one sample of a study of OX40 agonist ivuxolimab in advanced cancers. Clones were read by immunoSEQ multiplex PCR, and TCRdb kept only the in-frame ones, dropping some. Among tens of thousands of clones listed, 84% were seen once. Sample: CD4+ or CD8+ T cells sorted from blood, taken in a trial of the OX40 agonist ivuxolimab. Every receptor here comes from an adult with an advanced solid tumor such as melanoma, head and neck, liver or kidney cancer. The conserved cysteine and the conserved F or W are not part of the CDR3 here. The D gene is left open where the match is weak. Clone size is stated in some rows and not others, as once, few, many or a class when expanded.

d_call: NA
v_call: TRBV11-2
clone_size: NA
cdr3_length: 13
cdr3_aa: ASSLGGVSTDTQY

d_call: NA
v_call: TRBV10-1
clone_size: NA
cdr3_length: 13
cdr3_aa: ASSGGGRGNTEAF

d_call: NA
v_call: TRBV11-2
clone_size: NA
cdr3_length: 14
cdr3_aa: ASSPRGVRDTYEQY

d_call: TRBD1
v_call: TRBV6-1
clone_size: NA
cdr3_length: 13
cdr3_aa: ASSSRDRADNEQF

d_call: NA
v_call: TRBV19
clone_size: NA
cdr3_length: 15
cdr3_aa: ASRGGTTGRFYNEQF

d_call: TRBD1
v_call: TRBV2
clone_size: NA
cdr3_length: 13
cdr3_aa: ASNPRQGGPSPLH

d_call: TRBD2
v_call: TRBV5-4
clone_size: NA
cdr3_length: 14
cdr3_aa: ASSLSPGTSRETQY

d_call: TRBD1
v_call: TRBV6-5
clone_size: NA
cdr3_length: 12
cdr3_aa: ASSPGQGYEKLF

d_call: TRBD1
v_call: TRBV4-1
clone_size: NA
cdr3_length: 18
cdr3_aa: ASSQTTGGPLTRFGNTIY

d_call: NA
v_call: TRBV11-2
clone_size: NA
cdr3_length: 11
cdr3_aa: ATSRTVQETQY

d_call: NA
v_call: TRBV29-1
clone_size: NA
cdr3_length: 13
cdr3_aa: SVNIPGPSSYEQY

d_call: NA
v_call: TRBV5-6
clone_size: NA
cdr3_length: 12
cdr3_aa: ASSLVSGYEKLF

d_call: TRBD2
v_call: TRBV4-1
clone_size: once
cdr3_length: 14
cdr3_aa: ASSRSSGGSTDTQY

d_call: TRBD2
v_call: TRBV7-2
clone_size: NA
cdr3_length: 17
cdr3_aa: ASSLGLAGGTPHTDTQY

d_call: NA
v_call: TRBV19
clone_size: NA
cdr3_length: 11
cdr3_aa: ASSITQTLEQF